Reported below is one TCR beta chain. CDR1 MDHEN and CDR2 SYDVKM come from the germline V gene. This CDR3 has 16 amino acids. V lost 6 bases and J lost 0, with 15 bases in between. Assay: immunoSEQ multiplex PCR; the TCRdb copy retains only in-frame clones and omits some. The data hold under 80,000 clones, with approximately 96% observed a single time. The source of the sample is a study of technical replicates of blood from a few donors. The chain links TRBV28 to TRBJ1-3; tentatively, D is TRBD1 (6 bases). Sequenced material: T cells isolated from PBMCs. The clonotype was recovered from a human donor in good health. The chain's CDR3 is CASSLGHQFSGNTIYF. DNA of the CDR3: TGTGCCAGCAGCCTGGGACACCAATTCTCTGGAAACACCATATATTTT.